The 19 T cell receptor beta chains presented below share a single source sample, sequenced in a study of shared clonotypes between healthy human individuals. Naive CD8 populations comprised CD45RO-negative cells positively selected for CCR7, excluding terminally differentiated effector memory CD45RA+ cells. Generated by immunoSEQ multiplex PCR, the TCRdb table keeps only in-frame clones and is missing some. This sample yields millions of clones, of which about 93% are seen a single time; about 1.5% belongs to the top ten. The sample comprised naive CD8+ T cells from PBMCs. Every receptor here comes from a man aged 18 to 29 in good health. Some clones in this sample may be carry-over from other donors' samples.

A few counts support this clone. The rearrangement links TRBV10-1 to TRBJ1-1; D may be TRBD1 (6 bases). CDR1 is WNHNN and CDR2 is SYGVQD in the germline V gene (reference sequence). V was pared by 4 bases and J by 0 bases, with 9 bases between. The CDR3 runs 14 residues. The CDR3 DNA is TGCGCCAGCAGTGGAACAGGGATGAACACTGAAGCTTTCTTT. Protein sequence: CASSGTGMNTEAFF.

The rearrangement joins TRBV19 to TRBJ2-3; TRBD1 or TRBD2 may be the D gene (5 bases each). Germline lookup yields CDR1 LNHDA and CDR2 SQIVND (reference sequence). The CDR3 extends over 16 amino acids. V was cut by 3 bases and J by 3 bases, with 16 bases left in between. This CDR3 is CASSMGTATPTDTQYF. The DNA for the CDR3 is TGTGCCAGTAGTATGGGGACGGCCACTCCGACAGATACGCAGTATTTT.

The V and J genes are TRBV15 and TRBJ2-1; a weak D match, TRBD1 (8 bases). Trimming pared 8 bases from V and 10 bases from J, leaving 27 bases between. The CDR3 is made up of 16 amino acids. The germline V gene has CDR1 LNHNV and CDR2 YYDKDF (reference sequence). The CDR3 here is CATRLTGGGGYWEQFF. The CDR3 DNA follows: TGTGCCACCCGGCTAACAGGGGGAGGGGGATATTGGGAGCAGTTCTTC.

This clone was found once. The rearrangement joins TRBV10-1 to TRBJ2-6, with 7 bases aligning to TRBD1. The J segment lost 2 bases and the V segment lost 6 bases, leaving 4 bases of the junction unmatched. In germline, CDR1 is WNHNN, CDR2 SYGVQD (reference sequence). The CDR3 runs to 15 residues. The DNA for the CDR3 is TGCGCCAGCAGCGAGGGGACAGCTGGGGCCAACGTCCTGACTTTC. It yields the protein CASSEGTAGANVLTF.

This chain uses TRBV10-3 with TRBJ2-3, with 7 nucleotides matching TRBD2. Germline V gene sequence: CDR1 ENHRY, CDR2 SYGVKD. The CDR3 totals 14 residues. Trimming at V came to 7 bases and at J to 6 bases, leaving 10 bases not matched to a gene. The CDR3 DNA reads as TGTGCCATCAAGTTGAGGGAGGGCGCGGATACGCAGTATTTT. This gives the protein CAIKLREGADTQYF.

The chain has TRBV7-2 and TRBJ2-1, with D possibly being TRBD2 (6 bases). The CDR3 is 16 amino acids. CDR1 is SGHTA, CDR2 FQGNSA, per germline. Trimming pared 2 bases from V and 5 bases from J, leaving 16 bases between. The CDR3: CASSLIGAGTHNEQFF. CDR3 coding DNA: TGTGCCAGCAGCTTAATTGGGGCGGGAACTCACAATGAGCAGTTCTTC.

The chain has TRBV28 and TRBJ2-4; TRBD2 matches 11 bases. J lost 7 bases, V lost 7 bases, and 6 bases had no gene match. The CDR3 runs to 14 residues. Per germline, CDR1 MDHEN and CDR2 SYDVKM. This CDR3 reads CASTIAGGPNIQYF. In nucleotides, the CDR3 is TGTGCCAGCACCATAGCGGGAGGGCCGAACATTCAGTACTTC. The whole variable domain, remainder taken from reference TRBV28 and TRBJ2-4, is DVKVTQSSRYLVKRTGEKVFLECVQDMDHENMFWYRQDPGLGLRLIYFSYDVKMKEKGDIPEGYSVSREKKERFSLILESASTNQTSMYLCASTIAGGPNIQYFGAGTRLSVL.

This rearrangement joins TRBV19 to TRBJ1-1; TRBD1 matches 9 bases. Looked up from germline, CDR1 is LNHDA and CDR2 is SQIVND (reference sequence). This CDR3 spans 13 amino acids. V trimming: 10 bases; J trimming: 2 bases; junction bases outside the gene matches: 5. The chain's CDR3 is CATSGQGNTEAFF. The CDR3 DNA follows: TGTGCCACCTCGGGACAGGGAAACACTGAAGCTTTCTTT.

With respect to this clone: Other DNA sequences in this specimen translate into the identical CDR3. The rearrangement links TRBV7-9 to TRBJ2-1, with TRBD2 identical over 9 bases. The CDR3 runs 15 residues. Per germline, CDR1 SEHNR and CDR2 FQNEAQ (reference sequence). Germline trimming cut 4 bases from V and 4 bases from J; bases unmatched to any gene: 5. In DNA, the CDR3 is TGTGCCAGCAGCTCGACTAGCGGAGTTTACAATGAGCAGTTCTTC. Amino acids: CASSSTSGVYNEQFF.

The chain employs TRBV9 and TRBJ2-1; a possible D gene is TRBD2 (6 bases). V lost 4 bases and J 5 bases, leaving 16 bases between the germline ends. This CDR3 spans 15 amino acids. Germline lookup yields CDR1 SGDLS and CDR2 YYNGEE. CDR3 sequence (DNA): TGTGCCAGCAGCCCGACGGGGACTCCGAACAATGAGCAGTTCTTC. Translation gives CASSPTGTPNNEQFF.

Concerning this clone itself: The junction differs from germline at one of its ends, possibly a read error. This same CDR3 is encoded by further DNA sequences in the sample. The genes are TRBV6-6 and TRBJ1-1; TRBD1 might be the D (5 bases). The CDR3 has 16 residues. Germline V gene data show CDR1 as MNHNY and CDR2 as SVGAGI (reference sequence). CDR3: CASTPAGRLMNTEAFF. For the CDR3, the DNA is TGTGCCAGCACTCCGGCGGGGCGACTCATGAACACTGAGGCTTTCTTT.

The chain has TRBV6-5 and TRBJ1-1; 11 nucleotides match TRBD1. The germline CDR1 and CDR2 sequences are MNHEY and SVGAGI. Trimming cost V 5 bases and J 10 bases; bases outside gene matches: 6. The CDR3 contains 13 residues. The CDR3 loop is CASSDRTGGRAFF. CDR3 sequence (DNA): TGTGCCAGCAGTGACCGGACAGGGGGCCGAGCTTTCTTT.

The chain has TRBV9 and TRBJ2-2; D uncertain. Germline CDR1 is SGDLS and CDR2 is YYNGEE. CDR3 size: 17 residues. Trimming stripped 2 bases from V and 1 base from J, with 15 bases between. CDR3 in DNA: TGTGCCAGCAGCGTCAATTTGGAAGGGCTGAACACCGGGGAGCTGTTTTTT. It codes for CASSVNLEGLNTGELFF.

This clone was recorded only once. This chain links TRBV15 with TRBJ1-1, with a weak D call TRBD1 (5 bases). Germline loops: CDR1 LNHNV, CDR2 YYDKDF (reference sequence). Trimming took 0 bases from V and 4 from J, leaving 9 bases between them. The CDR3 covers 14 residues. CDR3: CATSRDWGGTEAFF. For the CDR3, the DNA is TGTGCCACCAGCAGAGATTGGGGGGGCACTGAAGCTTTCTTT. Supplemented by reference TRBV15 and TRBJ1-1, the full variable domain reads DAMVIQNPRYQVTQFGKPVTLSCSQTLNHNVMYWYQQKSSQAPKLLFHYYDKDFNNEADTPDNFQSRRPNTSFCFLDIRSPGLGDTAMYLCATSRDWGGTEAFFGQGTRLTVV.

Of note for this clone: The same CDR3 also results from other DNA sequences found in this sample. V and J are TRBV7-9 and TRBJ2-3; D call uncertain. The CDR3 is 15 residues long. The germline V and J ends were trimmed by 3 bases and 0 bases, with 10 bases remaining between them. CDR1 SEHNR and CDR2 FQNEAQ come from the germline V gene (reference sequence). Here the CDR3 DNA reads TGTGCCAGCAGCTTTACGGGCCCTAGCACAGATACGCAGTATTTT. Translated, it gives CASSFTGPSTDTQYF.

The V and J genes are TRBV10-3 and TRBJ2-7, with a possible D match to TRBD1 (5 bases). This CDR3 has 15 amino acids. Germline CDR1 is ENHRY and CDR2 is SYGVKD. Trimming shortened V by 0 bases and J by 3 bases, and 12 bases separated the two germline ends. CDR3 sequence: CAISESQQANYEQYF. CDR3 DNA sequence: TGTGCCATCAGTGAGTCGCAACAGGCCAACTACGAGCAGTACTTC.

The CDR3 spells CASSLSGQGARPYGYTF. The DNA for the CDR3 is TGTGCCAGCAGTTTATCAGGACAGGGAGCAAGGCCCTATGGCTACACCTTC. This chain connects TRBV27 to TRBJ1-2; 8 positions match TRBD1. V gave up 0 bases and J gave up 4 bases; unmatched junction bases: 10. The germline V gene encodes CDR1 MNHEY and CDR2 SMNVEV (reference sequence). The CDR3 contains 17 residues.

The V call is TRBV10-2, the J call TRBJ1-4; TRBD1 matches 7 bases. With V trimmed by 2 bases and J by 5 bases, 5 bases remained unmatched. From germline, CDR1 is WSHSY and CDR2 SAAADI. This CDR3 contains 15 residues. The CDR3 protein is CASSEGWDRNEKLFF. The DNA of the CDR3 is TGCGCCAGCAGTGAGGGTTGGGACAGAAATGAAAAACTGTTTTTT.

Of note for this clone: The same CDR3 arises from other DNA sequences in this sample as well. The V gene is TRBV14, the J gene TRBJ2-7; 9 bases agree with TRBD1. V dropped 0 bases and J dropped 3; count of bases not matched to a gene: 3. Germline V gene lookup returns CDR1 SGHDN and CDR2 FVKESK. The CDR3 is 15 residues long. The CDR3 DNA sequence: TGTGCCAGCAGCCAAGAGCCGGGACAGGGCTACGAGCAGTACTTC. Translation gives CASSQEPGQGYEQYF.